This T cell receptor beta chain is drawn from a study of beta chain features in type 1 diabetes. General study points: Insertions were fewer and deletions more numerous at VDJ junctions in type 1 diabetes patients.

The investigators reverse transcribed all of the isolated RNA, so they sequenced expressed TCRB transcripts. Generated by immunoSEQ multiplex PCR, the TCRdb table keeps only in-frame clones and is missing some. In the table there are 400,000 to 600,000 clones, about 29% of which are singletons. With respect to this clone: Its antigen is not identified.

Trimming cost V 2 bases and J 2 bases; bases outside gene matches: 1. The CDR3 consists of 15 residues. Looked up from germline, CDR1 is MGHDK and CDR2 is SYGVNS. Sequencing input: naive CD4+ T cells from blood. This chain joins TRBV25-1 and TRBJ2-1; TRBD2 agrees at 9 bases. This clonotype was obtained from a man aged 18 to 29 in good health. DNA for the CDR3: TGTGCCAGCAGTGAAAGCGGGAGGACCTACAATGAGCAGTTCTTC. Translation gives CASSESGRTYNEQFF.